This T cell receptor beta chain was recovered during a study of T cell responses to AZD1222 COVID-19 vaccine. Study-wide findings and caveats: After two AZD1222 doses, spike-specific TCR breadth and depth rose versus day 0. Unmutated variant regions are reportedly targeted by nearly half of spike-specific TCRs. Samples come after the peak T cell response, not at day 14.

This CDR3 contains 16 residues. In germline, CDR1 is SGDLS, CDR2 YYNGEE. V shed 3 bases, J shed 6 bases, and the junction held 7 bases outside the gene matches. As to this clone: Its antigen is still unknown.

Libraries were prepared by immunoSEQ multiplex PCR; TCRdb keeps only in-frame clonotypes and omits some of them. This table has some 90,000 clones, approximately 89% appearing once. The sequence was collected from an adult in good health. The genes are TRBV9 and TRBJ2-1; 12 bases line up with TRBD2. The sample was peripheral blood, taken on day 0 of AZD1222 vaccination. CDR3 DNA sequence: TGTGCCAGCAGCGCCCTAGCGGGAGGGCCTTTCAATGAGCAGTTCTTC. As protein: CASSALAGGPFNEQFF.